The entry that follows covers one TCR beta chain sequence. The data originate from a study of T-cell memory formation after mild COVID-19. The length of the CDR3 is 16 residues. The germline V gene has CDR1 LGHNT and CDR2 FRNRAP. V lost 3 bases to trimming and J lost 3 bases; unmatched junction nucleotides: 5. TCRdb analysed the 5' RACE reads with MiXCR anew, one entry per CDR3 protein. The top ten hold 20% to 25% of the sample, which has hundreds of thousands of distinct CDR3 sequences, roughly 17% seen once. The sequence came from a man aged 18 to 29 who had mild COVID-19 (a few samples of this study predate the infection). Cell type and time point are not known. The gene calls are TRBV12-5 and TRBJ2-2; TRBD2 agrees at 9 bases. What was sequenced was PBMCs or a T cell subset sorted from them (not recorded which). The CDR3 sequence is CASGLRLAAYTGELFF. CDR3 sequence (DNA): TGTGCTAGTGGTTTACGACTAGCGGCGTACACCGGGGAGCTGTTTTTT.